The clone carrying this T cell receptor (beta chain) appeared a single time. Its antigen is unidentified. The germline V and J ends were trimmed by 4 bases and 1 base, with 12 bases remaining between them. Germline-derived CDR1 and CDR2 are SNHLY and FYNNEI. The CDR3 extends over 15 amino acids. The table came from immunoSEQ multiplex PCR; TCRdb's copy has only in-frame clones and leaves some out. Among 84,000 or so clones listed, more than 90% were seen once. The data are from a study of graft-versus-host responses after intestinal transplantation. Regarding the study as a whole: GvH clonotypes were identified within recipient marrow, with a subset emerging first in ileum or blood.

The TCR was taken from a human donor who received an intestinal transplant. The chain carries TRBV2 and TRBJ2-3; no clear D gene. The sample was unstimulated CD4+ T cells sorted from spleen or lymph node cells, taken before intestinal transplant. CDR3 amino acids: CASSATGVGTDTQYF. CDR3 sequence (DNA): TGTGCCAGCAGTGCTACGGGCGTAGGCACAGATACGCAGTATTTT.